A single T cell receptor (beta chain) is shown here with its context. Its antigen is unknown. No much larger clonotype is one base removed from it; base qualities were not supplied. These data belong to a study of somatic mutations in cytotoxic T cells in rheumatoid arthritis (dated by TCRdb to between 2016 and 2019). Notes on the research overall: Patient peripheral blood (approximately 27 ml EDTA) was drawn right after diagnosis and before any treatment started. TCRB deep sequencing covered 65 to 80 patients with rheumatoid arthritis along with under 25 healthy controls. To characterize clonality, the study used TCRB deep sequencing while asking whether somatic mutations are carried by expanded CD8+ T-cell clones in newly diagnosed, untreated rheumatoid arthritis. Sorted V beta1+ cells also underwent TCRB sequencing, and some V beta antibody-stained T-cell populations were flow-sorted at nearly 100% purity on a FACSAria II or Sony SH800. Median age was essentially the same in the patient group and the control group.

Taken from the germline V gene (reference sequence), the CDR1 and CDR2 loops are LNHNV and YYDKDF. Relative to germline, V is 5 bases shorter and J is 4 bases shorter, with 5 bases between their ends. The CDR3 contains 12 residues, cysteine and phenylalanine counted. Just the 36-base CDR3 DNA is kept, in frame starting at base 1. Sequencing of TCRB CDR3 was done on genomic DNA with the immunoSEQ assay. The authors' analysis ran thus. When patient CD8+ clones exceeding 1% were checked against published virus-specific TCRB sequences, only a few matched. The analyses included only productive TCRB rearrangements. A clone was defined by a unique TCRB CDR3 sequence, and clonality was computed as a productive clonality index based on Shannon entropy. Repertoire overlap for a pair of samples was computed from each clone's template counts relative to total templates per sample. V-gene usage measured by flow cytometry correlated with TCRB sequencing V-gene usage, with a Spearman r of around 0.59. TCRdb provides this immuneACCESS table in a form limited to in-frame rearrangements. Some clones are lacking; in checked studies, under half of them reflect an unresolved V gene, and why the rest are absent is not known. V, J and clone size reflect that table, while D and trimming were determined from the DNA. Counted in this sample were 15,000 or so clones; 82% of them appeared once. The ten largest clones capture about a sixth of the sample.

On an AutoMACS, CD4+ and CD8+ cells were isolated via positive magnetic bead selection, and their purity was verified by flow cytometry. Initial screening for clonal expansions relied on flow cytometry with a TCR V beta antibody panel, after which sorted CD8+ fractions underwent TCRB deep sequencing for characterization. Ficoll-Paque PLUS density gradient separation was used to isolate peripheral blood mononuclear cells. Nucleospin Tissue or Tissue XS kits were used to extract DNA from CD4-enriched, CD8-enriched or PBMC samples, and a Qubit 2.0 fluorometer was used for quantification. Here is what the overall study found, with its caveats: Rheumatoid arthritis patients and age-matched healthy controls did not significantly differ in CD8+ T-cell clonality. An increase of CD8+ clonality with age was seen in patients (Spearman r ≈ 0.49) but not in healthy controls. In about an eighth of the 65 patients, more than 20% of CD8+ cells belonged to the largest CD8+ clone, while several identical CD8+ TCRB sequences were shared between blood and synovial fluid. The finding that TRBV07 was slightly underrepresented in patients was left unadjusted for multiple comparisons. Viral specificity could not be ruled out by absence from virus-specific databases, and the antigen targets of the expanded CD8+ clones remained unknown.

The sequenced material came from CD8+ T cells sorted from blood. The V and J genes are TRBV15 and TRBJ1-4; the D gene assignment is ambiguous. This clonotype originated in a woman aged 50 to 60 with rheumatoid arthritis. The DNA sequence is given as TGTGCCACCAGCGTGGATAATGAAAAACTGTTTTTT. It specifies CATSVDNEKLFF.